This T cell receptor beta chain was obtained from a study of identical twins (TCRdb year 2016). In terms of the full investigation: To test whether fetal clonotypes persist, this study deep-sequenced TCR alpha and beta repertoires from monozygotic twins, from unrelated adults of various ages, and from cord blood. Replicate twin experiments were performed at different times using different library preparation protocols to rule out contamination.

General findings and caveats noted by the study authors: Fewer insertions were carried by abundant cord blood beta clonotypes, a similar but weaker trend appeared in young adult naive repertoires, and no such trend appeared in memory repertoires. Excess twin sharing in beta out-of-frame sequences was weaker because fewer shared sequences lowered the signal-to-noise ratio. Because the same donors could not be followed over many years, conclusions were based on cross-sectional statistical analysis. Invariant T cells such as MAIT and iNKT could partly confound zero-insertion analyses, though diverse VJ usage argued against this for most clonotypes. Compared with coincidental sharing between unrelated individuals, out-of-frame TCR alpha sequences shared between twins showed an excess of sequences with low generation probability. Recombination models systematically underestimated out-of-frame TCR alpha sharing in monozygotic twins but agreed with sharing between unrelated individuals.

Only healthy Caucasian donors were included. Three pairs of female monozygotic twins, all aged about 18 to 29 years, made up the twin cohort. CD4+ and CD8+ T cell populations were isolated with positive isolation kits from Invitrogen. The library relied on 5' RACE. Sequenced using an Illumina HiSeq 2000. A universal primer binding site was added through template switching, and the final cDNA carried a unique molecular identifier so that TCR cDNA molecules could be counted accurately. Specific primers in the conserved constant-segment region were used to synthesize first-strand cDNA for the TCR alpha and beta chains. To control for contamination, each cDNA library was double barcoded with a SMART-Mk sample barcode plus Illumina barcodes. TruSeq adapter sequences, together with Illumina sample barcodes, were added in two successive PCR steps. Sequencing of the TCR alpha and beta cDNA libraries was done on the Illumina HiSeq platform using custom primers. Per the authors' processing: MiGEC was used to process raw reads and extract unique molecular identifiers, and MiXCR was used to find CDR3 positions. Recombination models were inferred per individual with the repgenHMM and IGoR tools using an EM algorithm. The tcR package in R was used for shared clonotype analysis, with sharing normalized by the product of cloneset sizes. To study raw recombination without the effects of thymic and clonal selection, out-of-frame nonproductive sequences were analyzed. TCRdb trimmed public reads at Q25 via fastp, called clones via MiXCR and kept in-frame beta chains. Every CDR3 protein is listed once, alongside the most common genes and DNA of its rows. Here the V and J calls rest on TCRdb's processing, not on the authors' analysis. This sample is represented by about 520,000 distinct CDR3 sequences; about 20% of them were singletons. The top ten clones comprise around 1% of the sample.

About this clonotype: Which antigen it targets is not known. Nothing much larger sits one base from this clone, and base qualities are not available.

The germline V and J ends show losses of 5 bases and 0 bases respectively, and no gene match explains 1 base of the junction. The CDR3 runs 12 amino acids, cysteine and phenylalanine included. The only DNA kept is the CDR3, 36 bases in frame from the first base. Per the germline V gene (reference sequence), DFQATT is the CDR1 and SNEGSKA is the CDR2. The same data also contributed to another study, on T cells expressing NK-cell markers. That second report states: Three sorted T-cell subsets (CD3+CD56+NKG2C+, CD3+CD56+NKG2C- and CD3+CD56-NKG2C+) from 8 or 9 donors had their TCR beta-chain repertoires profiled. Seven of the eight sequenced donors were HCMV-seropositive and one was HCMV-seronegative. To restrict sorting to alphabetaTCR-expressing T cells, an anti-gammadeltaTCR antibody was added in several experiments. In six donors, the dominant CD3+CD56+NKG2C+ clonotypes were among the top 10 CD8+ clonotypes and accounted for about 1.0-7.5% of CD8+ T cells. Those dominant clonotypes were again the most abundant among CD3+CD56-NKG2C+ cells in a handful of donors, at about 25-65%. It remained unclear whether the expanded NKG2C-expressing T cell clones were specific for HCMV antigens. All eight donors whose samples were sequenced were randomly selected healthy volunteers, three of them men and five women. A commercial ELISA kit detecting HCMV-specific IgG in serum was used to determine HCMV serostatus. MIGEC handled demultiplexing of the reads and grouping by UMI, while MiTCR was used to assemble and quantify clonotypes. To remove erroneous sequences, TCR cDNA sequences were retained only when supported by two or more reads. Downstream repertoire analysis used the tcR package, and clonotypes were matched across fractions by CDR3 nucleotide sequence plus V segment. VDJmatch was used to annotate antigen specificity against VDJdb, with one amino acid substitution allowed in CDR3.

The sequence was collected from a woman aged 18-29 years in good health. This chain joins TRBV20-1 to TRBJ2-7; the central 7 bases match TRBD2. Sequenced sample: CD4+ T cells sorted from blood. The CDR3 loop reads CSAGGDSYEQYF. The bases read TGCAGTGCTGGGGGGGACTCCTACGAGCAGTACTTC.